This TCR beta chain emerged from a study of blood T cell repertoires in COVID-19. Study at large: Both acute and convalescent COVID-19 samples were obtained from the United States, Italy and Spain. Nucleic acid was either cDNA or gDNA, and it came from T cells, B-cell-depleted T cells, or PBMCs.

Some clones are missing from TCRdb's copy, which holds only in-frame ones; the method was immunoSEQ multiplex PCR. The data contain hundreds of thousands of clones, over 75% of them seen just once; the ten biggest clones take up 7.4%. All enrollees were roughly 18 to 100 years old and from 24 US areas. Each participant's cohort was designated according to participant-reported clinical history. CDR3 length: 13 residues. The V gene lost 4 bases and the J gene lost 7 bases, with 13 bases spanning the gap. Germline V CDR1 and CDR2: WNHNN, SYGVQD (reference sequence). Specimen: PBMCs or T cells enriched from blood (not recorded which). The V gene is TRBV10-1, the J gene TRBJ1-1; D call uncertain. This receptor was taken from a woman between 40 and 50 years old with acute COVID-19. This CDR3 is CASSGSGISEAFF. The DNA for the CDR3 is TGCGCCAGCAGTGGCTCGGGGATTAGTGAAGCTTTCTTT.